Following are 23 T cell receptor beta chains from one sample sequenced in a study of blood T cell repertoires in COVID-19. Only in-frame clones appear in the TCRdb table, and some are missing; sequencing was by immunoSEQ multiplex PCR. In the table there are about 280,000 clones, roughly 85% of which are singletons. The sample comprised peripheral blood. The source is a man aged 50 to 59 with active or convalescent COVID-19.

This chain uses TRBV14 with TRBJ1-1; 9 bases match TRBD1. The CDR3 is made up of 14 amino acids. V lost 6 bases, J lost 5 bases, and 7 bases stayed unmatched. Germline V lookup: CDR1 SGHDN, CDR2 FVKESK. The DNA of the CDR3 is TGTGCCAGCAGGGAAACAGGGGGCGGGACTGAAGCTTTCTTT. As protein: CASRETGGGTEAFF.

This chain connects TRBV29-1 to TRBJ2-1; 8 bases are shared with TRBD2. CDR1 is SQVTM, CDR2 ANQGSEA, per germline. CDR3 length equals 13 residues. The ends lost 3 bases at V and 6 bases at J; junction bases unmatched: 4. The CDR3 sequence is CSVEGLVVNEQFF. The CDR3, as DNA: TGCAGCGTTGAGGGACTAGTTGTCAATGAGCAGTTCTTC.

The V call is TRBV2, the J call TRBJ1-5, with 8 bases lining up with TRBD1. CDR3 length equals 14 residues. Unmatched junction bases numbered 10, after V lost 4 bases and J lost 11 bases. CDR1 is SNHLY, CDR2 FYNNEI, per germline. The CDR3 sequence: CASSVLQGGWAQHF. The CDR3 DNA is TGTGCCAGCAGTGTTCTACAGGGGGGCTGGGCCCAGCATTTT.

The J gene is TRBJ1-2, the V gene TRBV10-3, with 8 bases matching TRBD1. The CDR3 contains 16 residues. Germline V CDR1 and CDR2: ENHRY, SYGVKD. After removal of 5 bases from V and 0 bases from J, the junction contained 8 bases not matched to a gene. The CDR3 DNA is TGTGCCATCAGTAGGACAGGGTCCGTCTCTAACTATGGCTACACCTTC. This gives the protein CAISRTGSVSNYGYTF.

This chain connects TRBV7-8 to TRBJ2-7; TRBD1 agrees at 12 bases. In germline, CDR1 is SGHVS, CDR2 FQNEAQ. Trimming took 4 bases from V and 0 from J; bases not matched to a gene: 7. This CDR3 contains 17 residues. The CDR3, as DNA: TGTGCCAGCAGCTCCGGGACAGGGGGCCCTAGCTCCTACGAGCAGTACTTC. Translating gives CASSSGTGGPSSYEQYF.

The J gene is TRBJ2-7, the V gene TRBV2, with 10 nucleotides matching TRBD2. CDR1 and CDR2 (germline): SNHLY, FYNNEI. The CDR3 contains 14 residues. V trimming: 8 bases; J trimming: 3 bases; junction bases outside the gene matches: 7. The CDR3 reads CASLRTSGSYEQYF. The CDR3 nucleotides read TGTGCCAGCTTGCGGACTAGCGGAAGCTACGAGCAGTACTTC.

This clone was seen more than once but under ten times. The rearrangement uses TRBV20-1 and TRBJ1-4; D ambiguous. V lost 3 bases and J 7 bases, leaving 9 bases between the germline ends. This CDR3 region has 12 residues. Germline CDR1 DFQATT, CDR2 SNEGSKA (reference sequence). The CDR3 DNA sequence: TGCAGTGCTAGTTTTAGCAGTGAAAAACTGTTTTTT. Translating gives CSASFSSEKLFF.

Here the CDR3 DNA reads TGTGCCAGCAGTCCCGTGGGAGGGAAGGACGAGCAGTACTTC. As protein: CASSPVGGKDEQYF. The chain links TRBV6-5 to TRBJ2-7; 7 bases match TRBD2. Germline V gene sequence: CDR1 MNHEY, CDR2 SVGAGI. V was clipped by 5 bases and J by 5 bases; unmatched bases: 9. The CDR3 consists of 14 residues.

The gene calls are TRBV7-9 and TRBJ2-1; TRBD2 agrees at 9 bases. Trimming took 1 base from V and 3 from J; bases not matched to a gene: 1. This CDR3 has 15 amino acids. Germline V CDR1 and CDR2: SEHNR, FQNEAQ (reference sequence). The CDR3 nucleotides read TGTGCCAGCAGCTTAGGTAGCGGGGGCTACAATGAGCAGTTCTTC. Protein: CASSLGSGGYNEQFF.

For the CDR3, the DNA is TGTGCCAGCAGCTTAGTCCCACAGGGGGAGCAGTACTTC. It specifies CASSLVPQGEQYF. The chain links TRBV7-9 to TRBJ2-7; TRBD1 agrees at 7 bases. The V segment lost 1 base and the J segment 7 bases; nucleotides outside the gene matches: 4. The germline V gene has CDR1 SEHNR and CDR2 FQNEAQ (reference sequence). CDR3 length: 13 residues.

As concerns this clone: Germline is not matched at one junction end, which may reflect a read error. The chain joins TRBV6-2 or TRBV6-3 to TRBJ2-4; a possible D gene is TRBD1 (6 bases). The CDR3 length is 16 residues. Germline V gene lookup returns CDR1 MNHEY and CDR2 SVGEGT. CDR3 nucleotides: TGTGCCAGCAGTAACTCAGGGGTTCGGGTCAAAAACATTCAGTACTTC. The encoded protein is CASSNSGVRVKNIQYF.

The V gene is TRBV28, the J gene TRBJ2-2, with TRBD2 matching 7 bases. The CDR3 has 13 amino acids. The germline CDR1 and CDR2 sequences are MDHEN and SYDVKM. After removal of 7 bases from V and 6 bases from J, the junction contained 5 bases not matched to a gene. Here the CDR3 reads CASTSGRAGELFF. In DNA form, the CDR3 reads TGTGCCAGCACGTCAGGGAGGGCCGGGGAGCTGTTTTTT.

The chain combines TRBV4-3 with TRBJ2-2; D remains ambiguous. This CDR3 comprises 14 residues. Germline loops: CDR1 LGHNA, CDR2 YSLEER. Trimming removed 1 base at V and 3 bases at J, with 6 bases between. The DNA of the CDR3 is TGCGCCAGCAGCCAAGTCAGGTACACCGGGGAGCTGTTTTTT. Translating gives CASSQVRYTGELFF.

This clone turned up a few times. The rearrangement links TRBV30 to TRBJ1-5; 8 nucleotides match TRBD1. The CDR3 covers 13 residues. Germline assignment: CDR1 GTSNPN and CDR2 SVGIG (reference sequence). Trimming removed 3 bases from V and 5 bases from J; junction bases left unmatched: 3. For the CDR3, the DNA is TGTGCCTGGAGCAGGGGGCCGGATCAGCCCCAGCATTTT. Its translation is CAWSRGPDQPQHF. Supplemented by reference TRBV30 and TRBJ1-5, the full variable domain reads SQTIHQWPATLVQPVGSPLSLECTVEGTSNPNLYWYRQAAGRGLQLLFYSVGIGQISSEVPQNLSASRPQDRQFILSSKKLLLSDSGFYLCAWSRGPDQPQHFGDGTRLSIL.

The V call is TRBV7-3, the J call TRBJ2-3, with TRBD1 matching over 7 bases. Trimming removed 5 bases from V and 4 bases from J; junction bases left unmatched: 6. The CDR3 contains 14 residues. The germline CDR1 and CDR2 sequences are SGHTA and FQGTGA. For the CDR3, the DNA is TGTGCCAGCAGCCACAGGGGAACCGCAGATACGCAGTATTTT. It codes for CASSHRGTADTQYF.

V usage is TRBV9 and J usage is TRBJ1-3; tentatively, D is TRBD1 (5 bases). This CDR3 is built from 17 residues. The V gene lost 3 bases and the J gene lost 0 bases, with 16 bases spanning the gap. The germline V gene has CDR1 SGDLS and CDR2 YYNGEE. CDR3 region: CASSATRGGSSGNTIYF. CDR3 nucleotide sequence: TGTGCCAGCAGCGCTACTCGGGGGGGGTCCTCTGGAAACACCATATATTTT.

The gene calls are TRBV29-1 and TRBJ2-7, with D perhaps TRBD1 (5 bases). CDR3 size: 13 residues. The V end was cut by 3 bases, the J end by 7 bases, with 16 bases between. Germline loops: CDR1 SQVTM, CDR2 ANQGSEA. CDR3 sequence (DNA): TGCAGCGTTGAGAACAGGAGCTCAGGGGAGCAGTACTTC. Translated, it gives CSVENRSSGEQYF.

The chain is built from TRBV5-1 and TRBJ2-7; 14 bases are a match to TRBD2. Germline V gene sequence: CDR1 SGHRS, CDR2 YFSETQ. V was clipped by 4 bases and J by 2 bases; unmatched bases: 2. This CDR3 contains 15 residues. CDR3 bases: TGCGCCAGCAGCCCGGGACTAGCGGGGGCCTACGAGCAGTACTTC. It yields the protein CASSPGLAGAYEQYF. The whole variable domain, filled in from reference TRBV5-1 and TRBJ2-7, reads KAGVTQTPRYLIKTRGQQVTLSCSPISGHRSVSWYQQTPGQGLQFLFEYFSETQRNKGNFPGRFSGRQFSNSRSEMNVSTLELGDSALYLCASSPGLAGAYEQYFGPGTRLTVT.

The rearrangement uses TRBV6-6 and TRBJ2-7, with a tentative D call TRBD2 (7 bases). The ends were cut back, 0 bases at V and 2 bases at J, with 11 bases in the middle. Germline CDR1 MNHNY, CDR2 SVGAGI (reference sequence). The CDR3 consists of 15 residues. CDR3 coding DNA: TGTGCCAGCAGTTACTCAGGGAGGGGGACCTACGAGCAGTACTTC. Translation gives CASSYSGRGTYEQYF.

Here the CDR3 reads CASSARSGGGEAFF. DNA for the CDR3: TGCGCCAGCAGCGCCCGATCAGGGGGCGGTGAAGCTTTCTTT. The J gene is TRBJ1-1, the V gene TRBV5-1; 8 bases map to TRBD1. CDR3 length equals 14 residues. The germline CDR1 and CDR2 sequences are SGHRS and YFSETQ. The junction had 9 bases not matched to a gene; V was cut back by 4 bases and J by 7 bases.

This chain links TRBV5-1 with TRBJ2-6, with TRBD1 as a possible D gene (5 bases). This CDR3 has 14 residues. V lost 0 bases and J 12 bases, leaving 13 bases between the germline ends. Germline-derived CDR1 and CDR2 are SGHRS and YFSETQ. Here the CDR3 DNA reads TGCGCCAGCAGCTTGGAGTCAGGGCTTGGCGTCCTGACTTTC. Residues: CASSLESGLGVLTF. Variable domain in full (rest from reference TRBV5-1 and TRBJ2-6): KAGVTQTPRYLIKTRGQQVTLSCSPISGHRSVSWYQQTPGQGLQFLFEYFSETQRNKGNFPGRFSGRQFSNSRSEMNVSTLELGDSALYLCASSLESGLGVLTFGAGSRLTVL.

The J gene is TRBJ2-1, the V gene TRBV5-4; 8 nucleotides agree with TRBD2. J lost 0 bases, V lost 0 bases, and 2 bases had no gene match. Germline lookup yields CDR1 SGHNT and CDR2 YYREEE (reference sequence). This CDR3 region has 16 residues. CDR3 bases: TGTGCCAGCAGCTTGGAGAGCGGGAGCTCCTACAATGAGCAGTTCTTC. Its translation is CASSLESGSSYNEQFF.

The rearrangement joins TRBV28 to TRBJ2-5; weak D call: TRBD2 (5 bases). Between the trimmed V and J ends, which lost 5 bases and 2 bases, there was a span of 12 bases. CDR1 and CDR2 (germline): MDHEN, SYDVKM. This CDR3 spans 14 amino acids. The CDR3 region has the DNA TGTGCCAGCAGTCTTAGCGAGCTGCAAGAGACCCAGTACTTC. Its translation is CASSLSELQETQYF.